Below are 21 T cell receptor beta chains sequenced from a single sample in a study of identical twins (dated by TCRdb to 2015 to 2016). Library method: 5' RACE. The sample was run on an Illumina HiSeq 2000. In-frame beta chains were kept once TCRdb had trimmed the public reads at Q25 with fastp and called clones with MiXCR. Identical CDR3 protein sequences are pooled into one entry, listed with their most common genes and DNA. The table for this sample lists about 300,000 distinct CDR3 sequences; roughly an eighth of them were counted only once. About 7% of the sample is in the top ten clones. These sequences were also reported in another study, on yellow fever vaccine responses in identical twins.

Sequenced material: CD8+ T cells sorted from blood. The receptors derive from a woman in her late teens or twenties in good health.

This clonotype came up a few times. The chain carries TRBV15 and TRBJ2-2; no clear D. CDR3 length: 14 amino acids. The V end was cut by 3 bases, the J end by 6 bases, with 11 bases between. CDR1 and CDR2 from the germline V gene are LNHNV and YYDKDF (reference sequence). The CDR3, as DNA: TGTGCCACCAGCAGCTACTCAGAATCCGGGGAGCTGTTTTTT. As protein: CATSSYSESGELFF.

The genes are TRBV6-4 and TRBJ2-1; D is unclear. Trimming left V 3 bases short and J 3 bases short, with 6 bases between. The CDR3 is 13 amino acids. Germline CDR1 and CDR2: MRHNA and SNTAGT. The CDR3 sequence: CASSESDYNEQFF. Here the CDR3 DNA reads TGTGCCAGCAGTGAGTCCGACTACAATGAGCAGTTCTTC.

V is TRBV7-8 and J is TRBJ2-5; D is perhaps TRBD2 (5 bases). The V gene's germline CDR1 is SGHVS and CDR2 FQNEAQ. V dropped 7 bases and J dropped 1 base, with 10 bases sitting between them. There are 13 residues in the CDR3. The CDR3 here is CASTDYPQETQYF. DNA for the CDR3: TGTGCCAGCACCGACTACCCCCAAGAGACCCAGTACTTC.

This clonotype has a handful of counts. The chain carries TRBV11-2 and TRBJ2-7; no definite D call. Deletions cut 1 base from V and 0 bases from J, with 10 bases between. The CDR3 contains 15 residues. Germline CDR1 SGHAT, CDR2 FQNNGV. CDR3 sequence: CASSLGPVGSYEQYF. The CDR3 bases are TGTGCCAGCAGCTTAGGGCCAGTCGGCTCCTACGAGCAGTACTTC.

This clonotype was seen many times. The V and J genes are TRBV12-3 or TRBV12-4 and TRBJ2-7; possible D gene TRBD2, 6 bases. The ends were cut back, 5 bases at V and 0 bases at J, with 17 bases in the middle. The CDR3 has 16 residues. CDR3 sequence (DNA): TGTGCCAGCAGTACCTCTAGCGACCCCGGCTCCTACGAGCAGTACTTC. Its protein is CASSTSSDPGSYEQYF.

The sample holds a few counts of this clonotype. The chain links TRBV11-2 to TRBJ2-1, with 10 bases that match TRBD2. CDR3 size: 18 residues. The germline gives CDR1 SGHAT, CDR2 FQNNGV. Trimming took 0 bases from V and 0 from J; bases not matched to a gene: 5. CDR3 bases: TGTGCCAGCAGCTTAGATCCACTAGCGGGGTCCTCCTACAATGAGCAGTTCTTC. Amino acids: CASSLDPLAGSSYNEQFF.

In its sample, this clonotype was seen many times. CDR3 coding DNA: TGTGCCAGCAGTTGGGGTACAGGGGGATTTGTCACAGATACGCAGTATTTT. The encoded protein is CASSWGTGGFVTDTQYF. This chain links TRBV25-1 with TRBJ2-3; the match to TRBD1 covers 8 bases. This CDR3 region has 17 residues. Germline V gives CDR1 MGHDK, CDR2 SYGVNS. Unmatched junction bases numbered 12, after V lost 5 bases and J lost 2 bases.

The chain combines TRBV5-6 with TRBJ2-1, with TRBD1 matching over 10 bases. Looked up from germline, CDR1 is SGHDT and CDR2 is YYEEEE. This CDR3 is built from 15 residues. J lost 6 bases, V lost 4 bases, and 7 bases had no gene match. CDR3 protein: CASSRGQGVFNEQFF. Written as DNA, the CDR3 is TGTGCCAGCAGCCGAGGACAGGGGGTTTTCAATGAGCAGTTCTTC.

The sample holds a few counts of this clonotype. The CDR3 sequence is CASSPGQMSSGNTIYF. In DNA form, the CDR3 reads TGTGCCAGCAGCCCCGGTCAGATGAGCTCTGGAAACACCATATATTTT. The chain combines TRBV5-5 with TRBJ1-3; D unresolved. Trimming removed 4 bases from V and 0 bases from J, with 14 bases in between. The CDR3 is 16 residues long. Germline V gene data show CDR1 as SGHKS and CDR2 as YYEKEE (reference sequence).

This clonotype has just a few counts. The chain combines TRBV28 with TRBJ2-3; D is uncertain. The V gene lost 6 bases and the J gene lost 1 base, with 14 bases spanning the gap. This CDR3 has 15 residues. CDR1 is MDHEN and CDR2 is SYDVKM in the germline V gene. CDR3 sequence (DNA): TGTGCCAGCAGACGAGGCGATTTCCGCACAGATACGCAGTATTTT. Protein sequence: CASRRGDFRTDTQYF.

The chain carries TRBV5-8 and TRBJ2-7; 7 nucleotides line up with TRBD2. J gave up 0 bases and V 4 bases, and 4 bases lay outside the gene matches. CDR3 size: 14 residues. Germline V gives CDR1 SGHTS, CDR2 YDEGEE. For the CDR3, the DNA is TGTGCCAGCAGCCCGGGGGACTACTCCTACGAGCAGTACTTC. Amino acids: CASSPGDYSYEQYF.

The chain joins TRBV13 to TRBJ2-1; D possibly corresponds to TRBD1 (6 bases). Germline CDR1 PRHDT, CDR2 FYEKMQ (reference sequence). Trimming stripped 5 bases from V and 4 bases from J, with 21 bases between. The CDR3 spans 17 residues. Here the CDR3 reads CASSINNRVGGYNEQFF. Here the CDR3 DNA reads TGTGCCAGCAGCATAAACAACAGGGTAGGGGGATACAATGAGCAGTTCTTC.

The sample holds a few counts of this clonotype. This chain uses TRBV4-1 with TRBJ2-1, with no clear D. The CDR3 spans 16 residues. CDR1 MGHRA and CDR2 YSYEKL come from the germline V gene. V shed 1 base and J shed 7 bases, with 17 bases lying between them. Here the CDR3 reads CASSQVSSPLGNEQFF. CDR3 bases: TGCGCCAGCAGCCAAGTCTCGTCTCCCCTGGGGAATGAGCAGTTCTTC.

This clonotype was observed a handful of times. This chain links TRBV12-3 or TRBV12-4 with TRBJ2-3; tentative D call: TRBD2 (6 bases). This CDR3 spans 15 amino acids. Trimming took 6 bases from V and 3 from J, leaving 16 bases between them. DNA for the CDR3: TGTGCCAGCAGCCAAGGGGTGGGGGGAACAGATACGCAGTATTTT. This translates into CASSQGVGGTDTQYF.

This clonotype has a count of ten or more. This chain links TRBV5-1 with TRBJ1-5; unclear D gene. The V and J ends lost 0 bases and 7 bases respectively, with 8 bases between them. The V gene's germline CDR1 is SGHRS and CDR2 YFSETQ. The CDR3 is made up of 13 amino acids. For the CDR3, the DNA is TGCGCCAGCAGCTTGGGAGTGGAGCAGCCCCAGCATTTT. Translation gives CASSLGVEQPQHF.

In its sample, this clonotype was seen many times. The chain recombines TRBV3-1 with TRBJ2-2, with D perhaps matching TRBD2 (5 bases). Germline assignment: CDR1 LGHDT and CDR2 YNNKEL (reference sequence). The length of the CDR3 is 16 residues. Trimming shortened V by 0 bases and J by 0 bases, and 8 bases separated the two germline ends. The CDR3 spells CASSQEAATNTGELFF. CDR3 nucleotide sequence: TGTGCCAGCAGCCAAGAAGCGGCCACGAACACCGGGGAGCTGTTTTTT.

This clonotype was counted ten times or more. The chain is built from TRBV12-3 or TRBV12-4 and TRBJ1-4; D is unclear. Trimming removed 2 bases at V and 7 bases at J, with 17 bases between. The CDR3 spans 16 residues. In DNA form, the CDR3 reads TGTGCCAGCAGTTTATTATGGAGGGATGGAGGTGAAAAACTGTTTTTT. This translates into CASSLLWRDGGEKLFF.

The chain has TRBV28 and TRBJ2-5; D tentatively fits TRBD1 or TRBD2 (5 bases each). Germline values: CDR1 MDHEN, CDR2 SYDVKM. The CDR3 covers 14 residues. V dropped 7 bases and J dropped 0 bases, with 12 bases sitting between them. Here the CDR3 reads CASTPRDHQETQYF. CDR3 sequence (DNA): TGTGCCAGCACCCCCCGGGACCACCAAGAGACCCAGTACTTC. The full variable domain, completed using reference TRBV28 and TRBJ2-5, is DVKVTQSSRYLVKRTGEKVFLECVQDMDHENMFWYRQDPGLGLRLIYFSYDVKMKEKGDIPEGYSVSREKKERFSLILESASTNQTSMYLCASTPRDHQETQYFGPGTRLLVL.

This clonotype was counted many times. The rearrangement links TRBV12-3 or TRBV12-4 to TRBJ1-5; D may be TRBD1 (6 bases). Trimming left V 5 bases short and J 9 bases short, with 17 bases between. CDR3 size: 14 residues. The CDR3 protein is CASSTGTHFGPQHF. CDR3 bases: TGTGCCAGCAGTACCGGGACACATTTCGGGCCCCAGCATTTT.

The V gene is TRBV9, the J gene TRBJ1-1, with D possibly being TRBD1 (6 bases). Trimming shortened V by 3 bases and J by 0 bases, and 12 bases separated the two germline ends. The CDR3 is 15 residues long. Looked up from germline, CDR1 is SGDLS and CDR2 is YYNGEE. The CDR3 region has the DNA TGTGCCAGCAGCGCCGGGGGCGCCTTGAACACTGAAGCTTTCTTT. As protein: CASSAGGALNTEAFF.

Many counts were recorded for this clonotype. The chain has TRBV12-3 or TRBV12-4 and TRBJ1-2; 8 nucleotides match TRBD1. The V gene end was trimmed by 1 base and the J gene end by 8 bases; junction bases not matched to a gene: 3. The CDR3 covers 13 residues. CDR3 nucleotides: TGTGCCAGCAGTTTAGAACAGGGGGGCGGCTACACCTTC. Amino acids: CASSLEQGGGYTF.